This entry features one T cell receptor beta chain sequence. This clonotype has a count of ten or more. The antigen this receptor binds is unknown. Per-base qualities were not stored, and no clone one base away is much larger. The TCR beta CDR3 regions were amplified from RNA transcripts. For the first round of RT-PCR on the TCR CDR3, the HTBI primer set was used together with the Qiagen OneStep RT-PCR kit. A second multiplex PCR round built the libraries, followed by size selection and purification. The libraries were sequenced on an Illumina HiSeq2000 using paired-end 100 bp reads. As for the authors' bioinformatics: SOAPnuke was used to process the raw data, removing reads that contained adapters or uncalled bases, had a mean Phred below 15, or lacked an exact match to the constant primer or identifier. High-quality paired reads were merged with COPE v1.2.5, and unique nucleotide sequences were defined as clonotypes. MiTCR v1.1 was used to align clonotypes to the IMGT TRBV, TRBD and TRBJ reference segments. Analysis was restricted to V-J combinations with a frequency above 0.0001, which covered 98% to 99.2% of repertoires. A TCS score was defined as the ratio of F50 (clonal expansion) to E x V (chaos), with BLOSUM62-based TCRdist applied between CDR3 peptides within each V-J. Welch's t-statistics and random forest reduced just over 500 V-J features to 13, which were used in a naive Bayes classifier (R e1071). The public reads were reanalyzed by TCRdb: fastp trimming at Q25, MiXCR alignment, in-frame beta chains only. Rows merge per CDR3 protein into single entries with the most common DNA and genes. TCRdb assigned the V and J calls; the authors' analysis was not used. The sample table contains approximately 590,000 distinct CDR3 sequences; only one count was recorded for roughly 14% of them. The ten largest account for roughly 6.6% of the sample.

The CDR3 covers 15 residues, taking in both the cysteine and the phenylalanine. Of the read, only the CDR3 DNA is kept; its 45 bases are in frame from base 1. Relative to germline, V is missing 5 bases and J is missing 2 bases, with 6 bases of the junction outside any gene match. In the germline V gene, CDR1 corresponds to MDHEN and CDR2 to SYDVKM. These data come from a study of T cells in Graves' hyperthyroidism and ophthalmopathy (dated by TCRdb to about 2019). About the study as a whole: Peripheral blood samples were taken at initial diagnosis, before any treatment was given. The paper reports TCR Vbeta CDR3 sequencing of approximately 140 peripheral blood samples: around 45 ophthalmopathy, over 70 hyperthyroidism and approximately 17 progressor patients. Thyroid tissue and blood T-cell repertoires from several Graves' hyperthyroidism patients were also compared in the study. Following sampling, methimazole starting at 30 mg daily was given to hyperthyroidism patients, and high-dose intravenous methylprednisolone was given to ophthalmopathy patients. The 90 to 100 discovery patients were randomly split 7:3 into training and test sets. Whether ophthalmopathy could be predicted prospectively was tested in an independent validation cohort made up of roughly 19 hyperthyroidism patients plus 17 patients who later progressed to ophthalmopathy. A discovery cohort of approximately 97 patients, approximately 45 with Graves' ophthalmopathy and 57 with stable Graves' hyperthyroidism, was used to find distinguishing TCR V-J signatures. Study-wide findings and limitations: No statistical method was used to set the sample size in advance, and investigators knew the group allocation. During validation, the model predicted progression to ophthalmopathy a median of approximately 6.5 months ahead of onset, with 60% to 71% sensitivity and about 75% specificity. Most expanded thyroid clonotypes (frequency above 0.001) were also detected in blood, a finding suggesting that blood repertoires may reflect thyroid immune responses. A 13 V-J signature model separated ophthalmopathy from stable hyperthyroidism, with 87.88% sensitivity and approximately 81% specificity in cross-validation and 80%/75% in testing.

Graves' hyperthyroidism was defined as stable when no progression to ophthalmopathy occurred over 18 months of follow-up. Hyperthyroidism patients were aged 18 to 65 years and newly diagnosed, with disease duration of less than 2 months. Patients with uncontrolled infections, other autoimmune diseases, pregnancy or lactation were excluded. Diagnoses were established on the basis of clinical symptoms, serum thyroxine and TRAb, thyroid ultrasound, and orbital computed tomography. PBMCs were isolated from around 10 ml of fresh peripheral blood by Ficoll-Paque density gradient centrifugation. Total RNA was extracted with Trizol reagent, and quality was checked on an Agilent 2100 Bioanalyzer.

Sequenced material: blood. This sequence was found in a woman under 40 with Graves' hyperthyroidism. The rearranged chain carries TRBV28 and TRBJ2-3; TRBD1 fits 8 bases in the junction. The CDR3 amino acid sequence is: CASSPWTGPTDTQYF. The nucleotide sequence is TGTGCCAGCAGTCCCTGGACAGGGCCCACAGATACGCAGTATTTT.